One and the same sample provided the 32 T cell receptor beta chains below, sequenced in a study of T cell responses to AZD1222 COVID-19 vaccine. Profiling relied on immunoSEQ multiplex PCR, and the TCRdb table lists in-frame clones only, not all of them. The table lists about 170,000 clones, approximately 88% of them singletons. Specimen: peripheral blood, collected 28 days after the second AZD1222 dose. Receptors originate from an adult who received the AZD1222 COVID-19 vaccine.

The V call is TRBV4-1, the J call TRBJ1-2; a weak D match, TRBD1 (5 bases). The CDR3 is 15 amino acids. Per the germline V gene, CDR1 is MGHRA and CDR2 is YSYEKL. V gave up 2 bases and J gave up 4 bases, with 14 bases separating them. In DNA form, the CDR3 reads TGCGCCAGCAGCCAACTGCCGACAGAGACCTATGGCTACACCTTC. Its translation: CASSQLPTETYGYTF.

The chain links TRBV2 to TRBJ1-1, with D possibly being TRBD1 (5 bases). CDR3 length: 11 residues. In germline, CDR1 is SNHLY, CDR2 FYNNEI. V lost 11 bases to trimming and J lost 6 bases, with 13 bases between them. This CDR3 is CAGTQGAEAFF. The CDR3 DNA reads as TGTGCCGGAACCCAGGGAGCTGAAGCTTTCTTT.

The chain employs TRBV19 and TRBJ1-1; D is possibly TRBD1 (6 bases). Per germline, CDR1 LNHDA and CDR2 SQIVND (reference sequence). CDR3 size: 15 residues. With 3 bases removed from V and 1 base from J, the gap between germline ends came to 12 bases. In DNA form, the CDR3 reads TGTGCCAGTAGTATGATGGGGGGCGCGAACACTGAAGCTTTCTTT. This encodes CASSMMGGANTEAFF.

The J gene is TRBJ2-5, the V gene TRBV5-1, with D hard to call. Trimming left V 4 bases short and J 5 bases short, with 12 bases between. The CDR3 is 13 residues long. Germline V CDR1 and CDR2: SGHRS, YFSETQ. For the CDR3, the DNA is TGCGCCAGCAGCCCAGGACCATGGGAGACCCAGTACTTC. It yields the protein CASSPGPWETQYF. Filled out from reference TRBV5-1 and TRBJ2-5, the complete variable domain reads KAGVTQTPRYLIKTRGQQVTLSCSPISGHRSVSWYQQTPGQGLQFLFEYFSETQRNKGNFPGRFSGRQFSNSRSEMNVSTLELGDSALYLCASSPGPWETQYFGPGTRLLVL.

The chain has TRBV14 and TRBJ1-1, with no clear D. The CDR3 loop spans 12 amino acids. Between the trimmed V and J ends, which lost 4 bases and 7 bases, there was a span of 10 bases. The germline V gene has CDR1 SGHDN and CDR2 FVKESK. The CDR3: CASSLLVGEAFF. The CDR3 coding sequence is TGTGCCAGCAGCCTACTAGTTGGTGAAGCTTTCTTT.

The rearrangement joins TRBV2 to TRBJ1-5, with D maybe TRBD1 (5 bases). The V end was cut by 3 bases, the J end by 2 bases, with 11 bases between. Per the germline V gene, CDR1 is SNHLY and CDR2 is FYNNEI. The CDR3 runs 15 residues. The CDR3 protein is CASSEMGRGNQPQHF. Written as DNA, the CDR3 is TGTGCCAGCAGTGAGATGGGGCGCGGCAATCAGCCCCAGCATTTT.

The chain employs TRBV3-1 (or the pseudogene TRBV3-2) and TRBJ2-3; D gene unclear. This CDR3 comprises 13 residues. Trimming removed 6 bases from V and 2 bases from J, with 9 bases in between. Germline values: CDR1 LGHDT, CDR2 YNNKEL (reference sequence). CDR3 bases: TGTGCCAGCAGGACACCTTACACAGATACGCAGTATTTT. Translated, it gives CASRTPYTDTQYF.

The CDR3 DNA reads TGTGCCTGGAGGGTTAATAGTTCACCCCTCCACTTT. This gives the protein CAWRVNSSPLHF. This chain joins TRBV30 and TRBJ1-6; D is unresolved. Germline lookup yields CDR1 GTSNPN and CDR2 SVGIG (reference sequence). The CDR3 runs 12 residues. V lost 3 bases, J lost 9 bases, and 9 bases lay in between.

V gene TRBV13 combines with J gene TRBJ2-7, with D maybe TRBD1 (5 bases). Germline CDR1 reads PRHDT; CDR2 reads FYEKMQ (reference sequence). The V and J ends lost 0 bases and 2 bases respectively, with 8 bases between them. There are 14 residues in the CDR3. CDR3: CASSLGGRAYEQYF. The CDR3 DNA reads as TGTGCCAGCAGCTTAGGGGGCAGGGCCTACGAGCAGTACTTC.

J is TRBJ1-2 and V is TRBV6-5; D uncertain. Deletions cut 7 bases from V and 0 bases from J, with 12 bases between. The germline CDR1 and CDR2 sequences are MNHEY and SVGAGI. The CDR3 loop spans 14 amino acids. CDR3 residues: CASTLDGANYGYTF. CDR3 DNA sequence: TGTGCCAGCACATTGGACGGAGCTAACTATGGCTACACCTTC.

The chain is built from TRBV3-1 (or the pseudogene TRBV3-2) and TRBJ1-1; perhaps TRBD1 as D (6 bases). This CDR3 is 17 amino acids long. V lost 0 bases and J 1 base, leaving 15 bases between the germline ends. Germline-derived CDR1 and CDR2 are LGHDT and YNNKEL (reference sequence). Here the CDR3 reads CASSQDRWPGANTEAFF. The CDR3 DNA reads TGTGCCAGCAGCCAAGATCGCTGGCCAGGGGCGAACACTGAAGCTTTCTTT.

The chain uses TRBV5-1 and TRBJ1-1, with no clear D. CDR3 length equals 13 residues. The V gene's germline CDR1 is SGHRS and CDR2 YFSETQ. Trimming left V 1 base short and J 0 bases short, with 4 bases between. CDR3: CASSLRVNTEAFF. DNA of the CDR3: TGCGCCAGCAGCTTGAGGGTGAACACTGAAGCTTTCTTT.

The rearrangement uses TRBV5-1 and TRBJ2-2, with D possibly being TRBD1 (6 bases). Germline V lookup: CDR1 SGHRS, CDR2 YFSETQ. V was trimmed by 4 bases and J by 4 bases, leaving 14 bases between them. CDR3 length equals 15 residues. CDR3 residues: CASSRQDAGTGELFF. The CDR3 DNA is TGCGCCAGCAGCAGACAGGACGCGGGCACCGGGGAGCTGTTTTTT.

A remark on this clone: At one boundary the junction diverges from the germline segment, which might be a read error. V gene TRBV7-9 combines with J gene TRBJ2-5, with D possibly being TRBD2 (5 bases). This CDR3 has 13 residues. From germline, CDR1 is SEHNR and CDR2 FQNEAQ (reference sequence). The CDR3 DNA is TGTGCCAGCAGCCTAGCCATCCAAGAGACCCAGTACTTC. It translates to CASSLAIQETQYF.

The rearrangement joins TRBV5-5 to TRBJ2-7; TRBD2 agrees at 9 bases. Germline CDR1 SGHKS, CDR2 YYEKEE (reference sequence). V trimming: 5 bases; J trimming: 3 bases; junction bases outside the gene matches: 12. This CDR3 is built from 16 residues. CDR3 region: CASSSRPSGANYEQYF. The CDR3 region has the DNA TGTGCCAGCAGTTCTCGACCTAGCGGGGCGAACTACGAGCAGTACTTC.

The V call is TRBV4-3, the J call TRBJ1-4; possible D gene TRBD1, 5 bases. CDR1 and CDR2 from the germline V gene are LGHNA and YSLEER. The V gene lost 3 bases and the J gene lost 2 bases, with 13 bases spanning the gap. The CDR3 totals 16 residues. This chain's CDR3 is CASSHSWGGTNEKLFF. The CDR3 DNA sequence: TGCGCCAGCAGCCATTCCTGGGGGGGGACTAATGAAAAACTGTTTTTT.

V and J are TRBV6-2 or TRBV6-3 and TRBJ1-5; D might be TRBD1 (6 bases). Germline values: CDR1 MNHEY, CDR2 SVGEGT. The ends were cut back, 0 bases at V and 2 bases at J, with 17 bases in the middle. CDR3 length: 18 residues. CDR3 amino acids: CASSYSSSRGARNQPQHF. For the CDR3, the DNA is TGTGCCAGCAGTTACTCGAGCTCTCGGGGGGCTCGCAATCAGCCCCAGCATTTT.

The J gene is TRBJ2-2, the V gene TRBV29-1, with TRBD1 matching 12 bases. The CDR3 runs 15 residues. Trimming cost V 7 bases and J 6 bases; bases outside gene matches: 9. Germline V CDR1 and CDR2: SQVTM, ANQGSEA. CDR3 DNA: TGCAGCGCATACTTCGGGACAGGGGGCCCCGGGGAGCTGTTTTTT. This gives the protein CSAYFGTGGPGELFF.

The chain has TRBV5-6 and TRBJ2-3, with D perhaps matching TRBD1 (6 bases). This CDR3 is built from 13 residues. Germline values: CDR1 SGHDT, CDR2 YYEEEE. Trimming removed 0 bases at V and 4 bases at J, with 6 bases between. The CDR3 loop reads CASSLGGPDTQYF. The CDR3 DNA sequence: TGTGCCAGCAGCTTGGGGGGGCCAGATACGCAGTATTTT.

CDR3 coding DNA: TGTGCCAGCAGCTTGAGCGGACAGGGAGCGAACACTGAAGCTTTCTTT. Residues: CASSLSGQGANTEAFF. The chain links TRBV7-6 to TRBJ1-1; 8 bases line up with TRBD1. Germline trimming cut 3 bases from V and 1 base from J; bases unmatched to any gene: 7. Germline-derived CDR1 and CDR2 are SGHVS and FNYEAQ. The length of the CDR3 is 16 residues.

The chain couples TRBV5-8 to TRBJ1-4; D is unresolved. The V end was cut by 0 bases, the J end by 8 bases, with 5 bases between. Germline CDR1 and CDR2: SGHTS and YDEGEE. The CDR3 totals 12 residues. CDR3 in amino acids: CASSLDGEKLFF. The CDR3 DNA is TGTGCCAGCAGCTTGGACGGGGAAAAACTGTTTTTT.

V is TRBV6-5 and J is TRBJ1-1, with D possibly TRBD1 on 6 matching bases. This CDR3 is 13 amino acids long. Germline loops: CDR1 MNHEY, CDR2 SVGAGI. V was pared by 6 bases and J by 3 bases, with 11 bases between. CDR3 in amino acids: CASRGQPYTEAFF. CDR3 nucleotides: TGTGCCAGCAGGGGACAACCGTACACTGAAGCTTTCTTT.

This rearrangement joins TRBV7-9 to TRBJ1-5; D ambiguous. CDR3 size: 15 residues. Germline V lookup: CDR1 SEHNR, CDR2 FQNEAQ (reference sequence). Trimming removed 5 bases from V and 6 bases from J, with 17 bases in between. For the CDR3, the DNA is TGTGCCAGCAGCCAAGGCCGACGGGGAGGTCAGCCCCAGCATTTT. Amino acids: CASSQGRRGGQPQHF.

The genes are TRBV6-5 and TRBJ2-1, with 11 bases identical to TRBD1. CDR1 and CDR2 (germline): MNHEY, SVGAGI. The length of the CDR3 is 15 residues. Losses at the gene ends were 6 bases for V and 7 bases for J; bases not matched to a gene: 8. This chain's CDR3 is CASSYRDRGSNEQFF. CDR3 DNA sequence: TGTGCCAGCAGCTACCGGGACAGGGGGTCTAATGAGCAGTTCTTC.

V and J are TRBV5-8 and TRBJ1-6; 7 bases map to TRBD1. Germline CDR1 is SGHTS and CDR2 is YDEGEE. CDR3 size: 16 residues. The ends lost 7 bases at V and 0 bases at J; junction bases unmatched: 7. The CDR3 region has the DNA TGTGCCAGCCGCGAGGACAGGAGCTCCTATAATTCACCCCTCCACTTT. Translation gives CASREDRSSYNSPLHF.

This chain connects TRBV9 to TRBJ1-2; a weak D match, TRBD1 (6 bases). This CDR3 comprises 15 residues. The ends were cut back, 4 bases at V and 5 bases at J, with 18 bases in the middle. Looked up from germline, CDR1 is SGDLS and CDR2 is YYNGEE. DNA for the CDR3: TGTGCCAGCAGCCCGCAGGTACAGGGTTATTATGGCTACACCTTC. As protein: CASSPQVQGYYGYTF.

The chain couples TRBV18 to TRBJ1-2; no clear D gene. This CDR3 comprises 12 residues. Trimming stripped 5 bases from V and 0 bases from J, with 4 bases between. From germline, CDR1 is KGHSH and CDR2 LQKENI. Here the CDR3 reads CASSLPNYGYTF. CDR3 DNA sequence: TGTGCCAGCTCATTGCCTAACTATGGCTACACCTTC. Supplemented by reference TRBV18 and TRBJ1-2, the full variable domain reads NAGVMQNPRHLVRRRGQEARLRCSPMKGHSHVYWYRQLPEEGLKFMVYLQKENIIDESGMPKERFSAEFPKEGPSILRIQQVVRGDSAAYFCASSLPNYGYTFGSGTRLTVV.

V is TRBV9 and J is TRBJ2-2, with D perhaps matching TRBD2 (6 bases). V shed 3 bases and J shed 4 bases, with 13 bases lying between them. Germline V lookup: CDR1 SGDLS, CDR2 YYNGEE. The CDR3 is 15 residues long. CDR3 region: CASSAGTFSTGELFF. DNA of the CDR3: TGTGCCAGCAGCGCCGGGACTTTCTCCACCGGGGAGCTGTTTTTT. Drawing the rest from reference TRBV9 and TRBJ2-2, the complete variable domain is DSGVTQTPKHLITATGQRVTLRCSPRSGDLSVYWYQQSLDQGLQFLIQYYNGEERAKGNILERFSAQQFPDLHSELNLSSLELGDSALYFCASSAGTFSTGELFFGEGSRLTVL.

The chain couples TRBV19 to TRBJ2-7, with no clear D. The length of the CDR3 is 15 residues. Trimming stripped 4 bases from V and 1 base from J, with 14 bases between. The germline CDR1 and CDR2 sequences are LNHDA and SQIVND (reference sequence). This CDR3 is CASSRSVWRSYEQYF. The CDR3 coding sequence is TGTGCCAGTAGTAGGTCGGTGTGGCGTTCCTACGAGCAGTACTTC.

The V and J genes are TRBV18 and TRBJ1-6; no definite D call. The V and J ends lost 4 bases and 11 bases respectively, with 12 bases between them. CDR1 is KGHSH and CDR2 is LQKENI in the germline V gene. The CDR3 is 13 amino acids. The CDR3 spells CASSLRTAAPLHF. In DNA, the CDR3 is TGTGCCAGCTCACTCAGGACCGCTGCACCCCTCCACTTT.

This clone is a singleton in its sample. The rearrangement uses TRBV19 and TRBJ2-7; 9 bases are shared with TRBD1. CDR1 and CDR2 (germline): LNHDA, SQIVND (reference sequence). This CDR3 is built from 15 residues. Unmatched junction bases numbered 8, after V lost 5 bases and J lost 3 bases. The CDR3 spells CASSQTGQGLYEQYF. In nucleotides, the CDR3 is TGTGCCAGTAGTCAGACGGGACAGGGACTCTACGAGCAGTACTTC.

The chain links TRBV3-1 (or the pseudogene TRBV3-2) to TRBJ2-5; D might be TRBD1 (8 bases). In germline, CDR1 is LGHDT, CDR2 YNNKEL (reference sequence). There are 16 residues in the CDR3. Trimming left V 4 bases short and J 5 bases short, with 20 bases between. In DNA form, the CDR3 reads TGTGCCAGCAGCCCAGGGGGCGGGGGTGAGGTGGAGACCCAGTACTTC. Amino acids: CASSPGGGGEVETQYF.